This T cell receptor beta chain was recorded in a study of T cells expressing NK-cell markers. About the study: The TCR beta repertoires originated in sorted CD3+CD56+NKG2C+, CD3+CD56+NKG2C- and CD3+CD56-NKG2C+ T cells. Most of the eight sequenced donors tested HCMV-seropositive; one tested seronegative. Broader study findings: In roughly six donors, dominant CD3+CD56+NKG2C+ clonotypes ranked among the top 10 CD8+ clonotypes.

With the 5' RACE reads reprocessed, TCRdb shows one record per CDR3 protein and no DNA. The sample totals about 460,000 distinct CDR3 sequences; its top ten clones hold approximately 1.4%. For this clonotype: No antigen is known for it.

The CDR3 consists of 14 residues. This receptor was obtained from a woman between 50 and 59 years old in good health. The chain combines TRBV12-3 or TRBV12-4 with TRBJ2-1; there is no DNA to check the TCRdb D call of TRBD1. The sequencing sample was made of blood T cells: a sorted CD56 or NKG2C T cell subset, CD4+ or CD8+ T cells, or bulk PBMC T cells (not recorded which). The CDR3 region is CASSLARRRSEQFF.